Each of the 27 T cell receptor beta chains below was sequenced from the same sample in a study of CD8+ T cells in alopecia areata. Sequencing templates came from extracted RNA that was reverse transcribed into cDNA. TCRdb keeps only in-frame clones here, not all; method: immunoSEQ multiplex PCR. The sample includes 75,000 to 80,000 clones, approximately 66% of them seen just once. Treatment indicated: oral pan-JAK inhibitor, 5-10 mg twice daily. Here the sequenced sample was CD8+ T cells sorted from blood, taken at week 24, from a patient treated with tofacitinib. Receptors were obtained from a human donor with alopecia areata.

This chain connects TRBV5-6 to TRBJ1-1, with D unclear. Germline CDR1 is SGHDT and CDR2 is YYEEEE. The CDR3 is made up of 13 amino acids. The ends were cut back, 6 bases at V and 3 bases at J, with 12 bases in the middle. The CDR3 DNA reads as TGTGCCAGCACCGCCTCCGGGTACACTGAAGCTTTCTTT. Its protein product is CASTASGYTEAFF. Full variable domain (rest looked up from reference TRBV5-6 and TRBJ1-1): DAGVTQSPTHLIKTRGQQVTLRCSPKSGHDTVSWYQQALGQGPQFIFQYYEEEERQRGNFPDRFSGHQFPNYSSELNVNALLLGDSALYLCASTASGYTEAFFGQGTRLTVV.

In the case of this clone: An end of the junction differs from the germline gene, which may be a read error. The V gene is TRBV2, the J gene TRBJ2-7, with no clear D. This CDR3 contains 11 residues. Germline V CDR1 and CDR2: SNHLY, FYNNEI. CDR3 nucleotide sequence: TGTGCCAGCACTGAAAGTAGCGAGCAGTACTTC. It codes for CASTESSEQYF.

V usage is TRBV4-1 and J usage is TRBJ2-7; D possibly corresponds to TRBD1 (6 bases). The CDR3 extends over 15 amino acids. Germline V CDR1 and CDR2: MGHRA, YSYEKL. Between the trimmed V and J ends, which lost 1 base and 7 bases, there was a span of 17 bases. In nucleotides, the CDR3 is TGCGCCAGCAGCCAAGGCGCAGGGGAACTGATAGAGCAGTACTTC. Amino acids: CASSQGAGELIEQYF.

The gene calls are TRBV27 and TRBJ2-5; no clear D gene. V lost 6 bases and J lost 0, with 8 bases in between. Germline V lookup: CDR1 MNHEY, CDR2 SMNVEV (reference sequence). The CDR3 totals 13 residues. CDR3 DNA sequence: TGTGCCAGCAGCCTAGAGTACCAAGAGACCCAGTACTTC. Translating gives CASSLEYQETQYF.

The chain is built from TRBV2 and TRBJ2-1; TRBD2 aligns across 11 bases. CDR1 and CDR2 from the germline V gene are SNHLY and FYNNEI. The J segment lost 4 bases and the V segment lost 11 bases, leaving 10 bases of the junction unmatched. The CDR3 extends over 15 amino acids. The CDR3 protein is CASQQGLAEYNEQFF. DNA for the CDR3: TGTGCCTCTCAGCAGGGACTAGCGGAATACAATGAGCAGTTCTTC.

The chain links TRBV4-3 to TRBJ1-1; no clear D gene. The CDR3 spans 13 residues. V was pared by 0 bases and J by 11 bases, with 13 bases between. CDR1 and CDR2 (germline): LGHNA, YSLEER. This CDR3 is CASSQDEGFMAFF. Written as DNA, the CDR3 is TGCGCCAGCAGCCAAGACGAAGGGTTTATGGCTTTCTTT.

The rearrangement uses TRBV4-1 and TRBJ2-7; D may be TRBD1 (6 bases). The CDR3 is made up of 15 amino acids. Germline V CDR1 and CDR2: MGHRA, YSYEKL. The ends were cut back, 3 bases at V and 2 bases at J, with 14 bases in the middle. CDR3 in amino acids: CASSQAIGTPYEQYF. DNA for the CDR3: TGCGCCAGCAGCCAGGCGATCGGGACACCCTACGAGCAGTACTTC.

The chain combines TRBV6-5 with TRBJ1-1; 9 bases map to TRBD1. The CDR3 spans 15 residues. Germline assignment: CDR1 MNHEY and CDR2 SVGAGI. The trim removed 2 bases at V and 0 bases at J, leaving 1 base unmatched. The CDR3 bases are TGTGCCAGCAGTTACGGGACAGGGATGAACACTGAAGCTTTCTTT. Translation: CASSYGTGMNTEAFF.

The chain employs TRBV2 and TRBJ2-3; TRBD1 might be the D (5 bases). This CDR3 is 16 amino acids long. CDR1 is SNHLY, CDR2 FYNNEI, per germline. V was shortened by 0 bases and J by 2 bases, with 12 bases between the two germline ends. The DNA for the CDR3 is TGTGCCAGCAGTGAAGCGATGACAGCTTCCACAGATACGCAGTATTTT. Its translation is CASSEAMTASTDTQYF. Full variable domain (outside the CDR3, taken from reference TRBV2 and TRBJ2-3): EPEVTQTPSHQVTQMGQEVILRCVPISNHLYFYWYRQILGQKVEFLVSFYNNEISEKSEIFDDQFSVERPDGSNFTLKIRSTKLEDSAMYFCASSEAMTASTDTQYFGPGTRLTVL.

The genes are TRBV5-6 and TRBJ2-5; 9 bases map to TRBD1. In germline, CDR1 is SGHDT, CDR2 YYEEEE. This CDR3 has 15 amino acids. Germline trimming cut 0 bases from V and 5 bases from J; bases unmatched to any gene: 5. This CDR3 reads CASSLVGQGGETQYF. The CDR3 nucleotides are TGTGCCAGCAGCTTGGTGGGACAGGGTGGGGAGACCCAGTACTTC.

V usage is TRBV7-8 and J usage is TRBJ1-6, with unresolved D. This CDR3 has 15 residues. Germline V gene data show CDR1 as SGHVS and CDR2 as FQNEAQ. Trimming took 1 base from V and 7 from J, leaving 11 bases between them. The CDR3 DNA sequence: TGTGCCAGCAGCTTAGTGCTGGCCGAGAATTCACCCCTCCACTTT. It translates to CASSLVLAENSPLHF.

The chain joins TRBV9 to TRBJ2-1; possible D gene TRBD2, 6 bases. The CDR3 contains 17 residues. Germline V gene data show CDR1 as SGDLS and CDR2 as YYNGEE. Trimming took 0 bases from V and 4 from J, leaving 17 bases between them. The CDR3: CASSVAPTGVIYNEQFF. Here the CDR3 DNA reads TGTGCCAGCAGCGTAGCTCCTACGGGGGTGATTTACAATGAGCAGTTCTTC.

This clone appeared a few times. This chain links TRBV5-1 with TRBJ2-3, with TRBD2 matching over 11 bases. The CDR3 is 19 amino acids. After removal of 4 bases from V and 0 bases from J, the junction contained 13 bases not matched to a gene. Germline-derived CDR1 and CDR2 are SGHRS and YFSETQ. DNA for the CDR3: TGCGCCAGCAGCCGGGGACTAGCGGATTATTTGGCTAGCACAGATACGCAGTATTTT. Translation: CASSRGLADYLASTDTQYF.

The V and J genes are TRBV27 and TRBJ2-1, with D possibly called TRBD1 or TRBD2 (5 bases each). Germline CDR1 and CDR2: MNHEY and SMNVEV (reference sequence). The CDR3 runs 14 residues. V was clipped by 8 bases and J by 9 bases, with 20 bases between them. The CDR3 nucleotides are TGTGCCAGCGGCGCCGGGACCACCGGGGCTGAGCAGTTCTTC. As protein: CASGAGTTGAEQFF.

The gene calls are TRBV29-1 and TRBJ2-1; 10 positions match TRBD2. CDR1 is SQVTM and CDR2 is ANQGSEA in the germline V gene. J gave up 5 bases and V 3 bases, and 19 bases lay outside the gene matches. There are 19 residues in the CDR3. The CDR3 nucleotides are TGCAGCGTTGAGGGAACTAGCGGGGCAGGATTAAAGGGCGACAATGAGCAGTTCTTC. Protein product: CSVEGTSGAGLKGDNEQFF.

In its sample, this clone was seen a few times. J is TRBJ2-7 and V is TRBV18, with D perhaps matching TRBD1 (6 bases). V lost 6 bases to trimming and J lost 2 bases, with 11 bases between them. The CDR3 is made up of 13 amino acids. CDR1 and CDR2 from the germline V gene are KGHSH and LQKENI. Here the CDR3 DNA reads TGTGCCAGCTCCGACAGGACCACCTACGAGCAGTACTTC. Translation gives CASSDRTTYEQYF.

This chain links TRBV4-1 with TRBJ1-1; the D gene is possibly TRBD1 (6 bases). CDR1 is MGHRA, CDR2 YSYEKL, per germline. V lost 3 bases and J 11 bases, leaving 25 bases between the germline ends. This CDR3 has 16 residues. The CDR3 loop reads CASSQPELTGLARAFF. The DNA of the CDR3 is TGCGCCAGCAGCCAGCCAGAGTTAACAGGGCTAGCACGGGCTTTCTTT.

This sequence joins TRBV5-1 and TRBJ2-7; no clear D gene. This CDR3 contains 13 residues. Between the trimmed V and J ends, which lost 4 bases and 11 bases, there was a span of 19 bases. Germline assignment: CDR1 SGHRS and CDR2 YFSETQ. The CDR3 DNA follows: TGCGCCAGCAGCGTGGGCTTATCCGAACATGAGTACTTC. This codes for CASSVGLSEHEYF.

The rearrangement uses TRBV6-4 and TRBJ2-1; D not certain. In germline, CDR1 is MRHNA, CDR2 SNTAGT. Trimming cost V 4 bases and J 4 bases, with 17 bases left between them. The CDR3 spans 16 residues. Written as DNA, the CDR3 is TGTGCCAGCAGTGCGAACCCTCTAGGGATGTACAATGAGCAGTTCTTC. Encoded protein: CASSANPLGMYNEQFF.

The rearrangement joins TRBV6-1 to TRBJ1-1; no firm D call. This CDR3 contains 14 residues. V was shortened by 3 bases and J by 0 bases, with 8 bases between the two germline ends. Per the germline V gene, CDR1 is MNHNS and CDR2 is SASEGT. In DNA, the CDR3 is TGTGCCAGCAGTGAGGACCGTCTGAACACTGAAGCTTTCTTT. It translates to CASSEDRLNTEAFF.

Details on this clone: The germline gene is not matched at one end of the junction; a read error may be the cause. The genes are TRBV4-3 and TRBJ2-2; 11 nucleotides line up with TRBD2. The CDR3 runs to 16 residues. The germline V gene encodes CDR1 LGHNA and CDR2 YSLEER. In nucleotides, the CDR3 is TGCGCCAGCAGCCAACTAGCGGGAGGAAAGGACGGGGAGCTGTTTTTC. This gives the protein CASSQLAGGKDGELFF.

J is TRBJ2-2 and V is TRBV18, with D unresolved. Trimming shortened V by 3 bases and J by 6 bases, and 17 bases separated the two germline ends. This CDR3 has 16 residues. In germline, CDR1 is KGHSH, CDR2 LQKENI. Written as DNA, the CDR3 is TGTGCCAGCTCACCGGAGCCCCGGCCGACACCCGGGGAGCTGTTTTTT. Translated, it gives CASSPEPRPTPGELFF. Variable domain in full (rest from reference TRBV18 and TRBJ2-2): NAGVMQNPRHLVRRRGQEARLRCSPMKGHSHVYWYRQLPEEGLKFMVYLQKENIIDESGMPKERFSAEFPKEGPSILRIQQVVRGDSAAYFCASSPEPRPTPGELFFGEGSRLTVL.

The chain combines TRBV9 with TRBJ2-7, with TRBD2 matching over 9 bases. CDR3 length equals 14 residues. CDR1 SGDLS and CDR2 YYNGEE come from the germline V gene. V lost 3 bases and J lost 7; bases outside the gene matches: 8. The chain's CDR3 is CASSAGGLAEEQYF. CDR3 in DNA: TGTGCCAGCAGCGCGGGGGGACTAGCAGAAGAGCAGTACTTC.

The V and J genes are TRBV29-1 and TRBJ1-1; D is ambiguous. The V end was cut by 6 bases, the J end by 0 bases, with 8 bases between. The CDR3 totals 12 residues. Germline values: CDR1 SQVTM, CDR2 ANQGSEA. The CDR3 region has the DNA TGCAGCGTCTCAGGATTGAACACTGAAGCTTTCTTT. Residues: CSVSGLNTEAFF.

This clone was counted between two and nine times. The chain carries TRBV4-1 and TRBJ2-7; weak D call: TRBD1 (6 bases). This CDR3 spans 15 amino acids. Germline-derived CDR1 and CDR2 are MGHRA and YSYEKL. V dropped 4 bases and J dropped 3 bases, with 16 bases sitting between them. The CDR3 sequence is CASSLEDRAGYEQYF. CDR3 DNA: TGCGCCAGCAGCCTAGAGGACAGAGCCGGCTACGAGCAGTACTTC.

This rearrangement joins TRBV29-1 to TRBJ2-2, with 15 bases matching TRBD2. The CDR3 consists of 14 residues. In germline, CDR1 is SQVTM, CDR2 ANQGSEA. Germline trimming cut 6 bases from V and 5 bases from J; bases unmatched to any gene: 1. The CDR3 bases are TGCAGCGTAGGACTAGCGGGAGGGACCGGGGAGCTGTTTTTT. The encoded protein is CSVGLAGGTGELFF.

The chain carries TRBV7-3 and TRBJ1-1, with D perhaps TRBD1 (5 bases). Germline-derived CDR1 and CDR2 are SGHTA and FQGTGA. Trimming cost V 5 bases and J 2 bases, with 9 bases left between them. The CDR3 has 13 amino acids. The CDR3 is CASSRTLNTEAFF. DNA for the CDR3: TGTGCCAGCAGCCGGACACTAAACACTGAAGCTTTCTTT.